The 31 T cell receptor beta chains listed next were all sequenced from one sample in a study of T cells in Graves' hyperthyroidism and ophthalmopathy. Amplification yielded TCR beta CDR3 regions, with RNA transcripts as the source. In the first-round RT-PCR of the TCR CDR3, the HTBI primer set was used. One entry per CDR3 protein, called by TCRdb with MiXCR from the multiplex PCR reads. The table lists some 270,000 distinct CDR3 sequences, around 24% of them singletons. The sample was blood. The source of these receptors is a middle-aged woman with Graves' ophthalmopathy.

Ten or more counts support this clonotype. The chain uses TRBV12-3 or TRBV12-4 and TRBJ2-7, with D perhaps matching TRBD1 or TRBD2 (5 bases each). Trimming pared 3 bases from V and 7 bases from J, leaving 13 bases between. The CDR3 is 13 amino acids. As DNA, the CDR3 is TGTGCCAGCAGTTTCCGGGGCAGAAAGGAGCAGTACTTC. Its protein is CASSFRGRKEQYF.

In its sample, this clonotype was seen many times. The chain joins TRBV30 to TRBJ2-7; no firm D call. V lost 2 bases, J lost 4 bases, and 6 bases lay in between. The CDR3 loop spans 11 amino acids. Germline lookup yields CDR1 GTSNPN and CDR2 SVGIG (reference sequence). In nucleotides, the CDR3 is TGTGCCTGGAGTACGAATTACGAGCAGTACTTC. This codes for CAWSTNYEQYF.

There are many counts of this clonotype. CDR3 sequence reads: CASRGPITGELFF. DNA of the CDR3: TGTGCCAGCAGGGGTCCTATCACCGGGGAGCTGTTTTTT. This chain connects TRBV27 to TRBJ2-2; the D is unclear. The CDR3 runs 13 residues. The V gene lost 6 bases and the J gene lost 4 bases, with 9 bases spanning the gap. CDR1 is MNHEY and CDR2 is SMNVEV in the germline V gene (reference sequence).

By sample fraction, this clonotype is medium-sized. The CDR3 DNA sequence: TGTGCCAGCAGTTCTACTAGCAGGCCTCGGGAGCAGTACTTC. As protein: CASSSTSRPREQYF. The chain employs TRBV27 and TRBJ2-7; TRBD2 might be the D (6 bases). V was trimmed by 4 bases and J by 7 bases, leaving 17 bases between them. Germline V gives CDR1 MNHEY, CDR2 SMNVEV (reference sequence). The CDR3 is 14 residues long.

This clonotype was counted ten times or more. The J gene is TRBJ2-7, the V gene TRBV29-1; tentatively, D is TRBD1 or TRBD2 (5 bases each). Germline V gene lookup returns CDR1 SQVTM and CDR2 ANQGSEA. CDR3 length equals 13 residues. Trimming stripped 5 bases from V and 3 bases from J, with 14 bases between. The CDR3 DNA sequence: TGCAGCGTTACTGAGAGGGGACGCTACGAGCAGTACTTC. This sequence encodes CSVTERGRYEQYF.

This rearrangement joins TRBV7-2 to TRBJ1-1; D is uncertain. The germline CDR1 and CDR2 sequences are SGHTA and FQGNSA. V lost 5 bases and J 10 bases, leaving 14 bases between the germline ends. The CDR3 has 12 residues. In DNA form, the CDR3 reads TGTGCCAGCAGCCACAATGCCGTAACAGCTTTCTTT. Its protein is CASSHNAVTAFF.

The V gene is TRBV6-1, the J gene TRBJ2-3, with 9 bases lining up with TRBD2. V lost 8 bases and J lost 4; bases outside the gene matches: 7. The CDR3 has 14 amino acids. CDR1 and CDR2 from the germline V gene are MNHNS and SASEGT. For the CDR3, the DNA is TGTGCCAGCGGAATAGCGGGAGTTGCAGATACGCAGTATTTT. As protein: CASGIAGVADTQYF.

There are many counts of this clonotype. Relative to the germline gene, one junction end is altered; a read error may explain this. The DNA of the CDR3 is TGTGCCACCAGTTACGGAAAAGAGACCCAGTACTTC. It specifies CATSYGKETQYF. The chain carries TRBV6-5 and TRBJ2-5; D is unclear. Per germline, CDR1 MNHEY and CDR2 SVGAGI. The CDR3 is made up of 12 amino acids.

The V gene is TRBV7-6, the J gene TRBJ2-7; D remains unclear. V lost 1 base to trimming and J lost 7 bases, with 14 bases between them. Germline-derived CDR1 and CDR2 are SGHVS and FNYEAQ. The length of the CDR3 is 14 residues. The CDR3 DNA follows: TGTGCCAGCAGCTTAGATTCCTTTCTGGGGGAGCAGTACTTC. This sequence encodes CASSLDSFLGEQYF.

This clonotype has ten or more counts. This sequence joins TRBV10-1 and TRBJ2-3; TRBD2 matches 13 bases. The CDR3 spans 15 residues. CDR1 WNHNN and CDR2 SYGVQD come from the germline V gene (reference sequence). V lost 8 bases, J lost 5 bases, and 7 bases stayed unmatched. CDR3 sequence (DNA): TGCGCCAGCGAACTAGCGGGAGGGCTCGAAGATACGCAGTATTTT. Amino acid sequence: CASELAGGLEDTQYF.

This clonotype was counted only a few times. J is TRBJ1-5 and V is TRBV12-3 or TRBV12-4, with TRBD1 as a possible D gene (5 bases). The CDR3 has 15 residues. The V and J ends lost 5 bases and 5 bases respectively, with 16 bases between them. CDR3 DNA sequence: TGTGCCAGCAGTCAGAGGGGCGGGAGGGATCAGCCCCAGCATTTT. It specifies CASSQRGGRDQPQHF.

DNA for the CDR3: TGTGCCAGCAGACGCCGGGACGCTCGATCCTACGAGCAGTACTTC. The encoded protein is CASRRRDARSYEQYF. This sequence joins TRBV6-2 or TRBV6-3 and TRBJ2-7; D possibly uses TRBD1 or TRBD2 (5 bases each). The ends were cut back, 6 bases at V and 1 base at J, with 16 bases in the middle. Germline values: CDR1 MNHEY, CDR2 SVGEGT. The CDR3 length is 15 residues.

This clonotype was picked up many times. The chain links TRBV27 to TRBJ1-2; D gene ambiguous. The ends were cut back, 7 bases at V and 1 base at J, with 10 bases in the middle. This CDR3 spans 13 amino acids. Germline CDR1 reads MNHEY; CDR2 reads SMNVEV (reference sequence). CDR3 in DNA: TGTGCCAGCACCAGAGGCCTTAACTATGGCTACACCTTC. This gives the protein CASTRGLNYGYTF.

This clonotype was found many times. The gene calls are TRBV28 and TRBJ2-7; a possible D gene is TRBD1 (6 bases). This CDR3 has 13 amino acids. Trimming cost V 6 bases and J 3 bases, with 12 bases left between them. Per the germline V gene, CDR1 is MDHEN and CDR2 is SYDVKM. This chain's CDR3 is CASRGTPNYEQYF. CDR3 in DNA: TGTGCCAGCAGGGGGACACCGAACTACGAGCAGTACTTC.

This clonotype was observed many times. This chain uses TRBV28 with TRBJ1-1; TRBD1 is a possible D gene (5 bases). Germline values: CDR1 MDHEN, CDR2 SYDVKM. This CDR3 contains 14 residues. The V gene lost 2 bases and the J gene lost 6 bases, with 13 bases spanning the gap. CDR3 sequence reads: CASSLIEGRPEAFF. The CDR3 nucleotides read TGTGCCAGCAGTTTAATTGAGGGACGGCCTGAAGCTTTCTTT.

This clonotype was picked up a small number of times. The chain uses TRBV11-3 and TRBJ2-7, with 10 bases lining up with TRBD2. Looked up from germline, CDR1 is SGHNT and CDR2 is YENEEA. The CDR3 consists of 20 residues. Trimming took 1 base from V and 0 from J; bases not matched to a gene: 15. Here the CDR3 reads CASSLGLLAGQAAGSYEQYF. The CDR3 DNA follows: TGTGCCAGCAGCTTAGGGTTACTAGCGGGGCAGGCAGCGGGCTCCTACGAGCAGTACTTC.

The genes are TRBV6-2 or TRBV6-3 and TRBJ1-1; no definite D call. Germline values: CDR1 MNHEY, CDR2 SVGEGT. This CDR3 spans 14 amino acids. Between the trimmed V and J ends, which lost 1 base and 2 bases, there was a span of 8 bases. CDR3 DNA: TGTGCCAGCAGTTACTTGGGTCCTAACACTGAAGCTTTCTTT. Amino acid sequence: CASSYLGPNTEAFF.

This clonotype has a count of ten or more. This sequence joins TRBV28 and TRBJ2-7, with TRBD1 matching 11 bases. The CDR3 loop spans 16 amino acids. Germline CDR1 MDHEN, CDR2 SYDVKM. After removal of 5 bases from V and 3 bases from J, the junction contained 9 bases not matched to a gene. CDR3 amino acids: CASSPMRTGGYYEQYF. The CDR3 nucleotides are TGTGCCAGCAGTCCGATGAGGACAGGGGGCTACTACGAGCAGTACTTC.

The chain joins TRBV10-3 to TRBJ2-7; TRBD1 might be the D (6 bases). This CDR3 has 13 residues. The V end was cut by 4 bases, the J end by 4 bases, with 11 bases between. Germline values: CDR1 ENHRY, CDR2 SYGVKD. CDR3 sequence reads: CAISADRKYEQYF. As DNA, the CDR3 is TGTGCCATCAGTGCTGACAGGAAGTACGAGCAGTACTTC.

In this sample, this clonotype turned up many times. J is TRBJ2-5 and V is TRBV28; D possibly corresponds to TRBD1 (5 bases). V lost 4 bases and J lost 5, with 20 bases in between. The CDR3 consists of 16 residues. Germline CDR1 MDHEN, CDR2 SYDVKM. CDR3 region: CASSSLRGHVRETQYF. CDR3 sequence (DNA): TGTGCCAGCAGTTCCCTCAGAGGACATGTTCGTGAGACCCAGTACTTC.

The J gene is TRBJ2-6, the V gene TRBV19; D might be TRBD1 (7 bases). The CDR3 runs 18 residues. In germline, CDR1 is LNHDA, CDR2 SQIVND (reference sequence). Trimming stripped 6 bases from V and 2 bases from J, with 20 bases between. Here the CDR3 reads CASSPRGQGGTGANVLTF. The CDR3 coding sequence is TGTGCCAGTAGCCCCCGGGGGCAGGGGGGAACTGGGGCCAACGTCCTGACTTTC.

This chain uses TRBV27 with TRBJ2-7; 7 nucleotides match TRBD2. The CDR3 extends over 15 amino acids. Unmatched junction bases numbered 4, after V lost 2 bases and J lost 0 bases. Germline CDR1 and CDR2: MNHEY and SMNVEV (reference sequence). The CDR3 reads CASSLVIAGSYEQYF. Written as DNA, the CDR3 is TGTGCCAGCAGTTTAGTGATAGCGGGCTCCTACGAGCAGTACTTC.

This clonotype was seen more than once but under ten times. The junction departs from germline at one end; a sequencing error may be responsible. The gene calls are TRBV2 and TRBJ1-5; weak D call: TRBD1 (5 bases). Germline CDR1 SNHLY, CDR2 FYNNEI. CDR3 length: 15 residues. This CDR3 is CASTIRTPSNQLQHF. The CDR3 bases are TGTGCCAGCACTATCCGGACACCGAGCAATCAGCTCCAGCATTTT.

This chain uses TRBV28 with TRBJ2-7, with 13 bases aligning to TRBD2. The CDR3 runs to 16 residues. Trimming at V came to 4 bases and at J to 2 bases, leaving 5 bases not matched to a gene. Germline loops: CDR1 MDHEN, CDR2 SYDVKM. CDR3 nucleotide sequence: TGTGCCAGCAGTTCGATCGGGACTAGCGGGACCTACGAGCAGTACTTC. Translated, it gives CASSSIGTSGTYEQYF.

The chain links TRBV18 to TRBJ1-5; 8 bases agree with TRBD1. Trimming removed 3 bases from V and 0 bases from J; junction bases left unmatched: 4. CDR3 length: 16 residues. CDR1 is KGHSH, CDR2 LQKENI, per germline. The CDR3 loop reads CASSPRTGNSNQPQHF. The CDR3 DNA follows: TGTGCCAGCTCACCCAGGACAGGGAATAGCAATCAGCCCCAGCATTTT.

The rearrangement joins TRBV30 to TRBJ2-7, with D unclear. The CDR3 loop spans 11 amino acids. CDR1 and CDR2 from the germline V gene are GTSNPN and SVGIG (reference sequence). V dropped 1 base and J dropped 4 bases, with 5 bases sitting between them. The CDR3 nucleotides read TGTGCCTGGAGTGCACGATACGAGCAGTACTTC. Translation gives CAWSARYEQYF.

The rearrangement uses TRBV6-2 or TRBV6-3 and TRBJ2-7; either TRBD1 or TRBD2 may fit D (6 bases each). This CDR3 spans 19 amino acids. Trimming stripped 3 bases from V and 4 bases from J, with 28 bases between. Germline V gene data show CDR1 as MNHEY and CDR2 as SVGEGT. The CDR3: CASSYGLISPDRREYEQYF. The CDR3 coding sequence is TGTGCCAGCAGTTATGGCCTCATTTCCCCAGACAGGAGGGAGTACGAGCAGTACTTC.

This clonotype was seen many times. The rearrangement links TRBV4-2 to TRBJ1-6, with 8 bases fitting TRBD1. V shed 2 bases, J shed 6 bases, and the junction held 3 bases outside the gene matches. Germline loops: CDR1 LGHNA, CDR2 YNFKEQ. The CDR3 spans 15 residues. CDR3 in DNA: TGTGCCAGCAGCCAAACCGGGACAGGTAATTCACCCCTCCACTTT. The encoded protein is CASSQTGTGNSPLHF.

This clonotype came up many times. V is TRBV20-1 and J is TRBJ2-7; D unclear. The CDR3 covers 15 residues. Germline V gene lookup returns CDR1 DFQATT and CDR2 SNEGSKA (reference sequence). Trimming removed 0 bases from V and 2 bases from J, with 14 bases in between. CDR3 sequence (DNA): TGCAGTGCTAGAGATCCGGTGACACAAACCTACGAGCAGTACTTC. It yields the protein CSARDPVTQTYEQYF.

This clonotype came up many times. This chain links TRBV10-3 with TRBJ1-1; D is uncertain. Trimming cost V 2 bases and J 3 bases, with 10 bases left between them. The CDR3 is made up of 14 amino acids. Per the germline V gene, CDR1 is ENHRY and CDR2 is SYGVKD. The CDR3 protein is CAISERNSDTEAFF. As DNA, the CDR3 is TGTGCCATCAGTGAGCGGAACAGTGACACTGAAGCTTTCTTT.

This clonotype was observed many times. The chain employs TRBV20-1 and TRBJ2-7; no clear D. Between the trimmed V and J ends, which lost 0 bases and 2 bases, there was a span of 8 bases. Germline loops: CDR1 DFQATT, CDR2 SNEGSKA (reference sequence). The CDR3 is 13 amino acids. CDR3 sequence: CSARDAFTYEQYF. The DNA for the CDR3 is TGCAGTGCTAGAGATGCATTTACCTACGAGCAGTACTTC.